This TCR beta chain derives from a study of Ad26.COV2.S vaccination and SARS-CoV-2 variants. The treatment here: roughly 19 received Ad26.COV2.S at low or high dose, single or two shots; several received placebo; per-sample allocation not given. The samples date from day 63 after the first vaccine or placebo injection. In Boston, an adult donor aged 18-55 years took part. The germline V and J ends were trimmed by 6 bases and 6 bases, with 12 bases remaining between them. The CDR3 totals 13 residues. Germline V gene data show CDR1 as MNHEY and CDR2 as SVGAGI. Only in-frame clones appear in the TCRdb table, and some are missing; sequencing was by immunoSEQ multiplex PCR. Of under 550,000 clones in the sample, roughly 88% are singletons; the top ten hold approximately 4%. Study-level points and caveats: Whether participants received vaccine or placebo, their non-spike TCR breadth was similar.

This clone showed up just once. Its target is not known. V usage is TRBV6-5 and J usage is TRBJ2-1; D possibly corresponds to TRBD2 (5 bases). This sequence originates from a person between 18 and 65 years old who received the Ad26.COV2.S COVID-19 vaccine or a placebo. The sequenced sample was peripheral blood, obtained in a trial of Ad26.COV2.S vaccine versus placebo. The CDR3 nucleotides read TGTGCCAGCAGCTACCGGGGTACCAATGAGCAGTTCTTC. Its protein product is CASSYRGTNEQFF.